What follows are 30 T cell receptor beta chains derived from one specimen sequenced in a study of T-cell memory formation after mild COVID-19. Using its own MiXCR run on the 5' RACE reads, TCRdb lists one record per CDR3 protein. This table holds 190,000 or so distinct CDR3 sequences, roughly a fifth found once. The sequencing sample was made of PBMCs or a T cell subset sorted from them (not recorded which). The receptors derive from an adult woman who had mild COVID-19 (a few samples of this study predate the infection). Cell type and time point are not known.

This clonotype turned up a few times. This chain joins TRBV12-3 or TRBV12-4 and TRBJ2-3; D possibly matches TRBD1 or TRBD2 (5 bases each). V was clipped by 5 bases and J by 0 bases, with 15 bases between them. CDR3 size: 16 residues. The CDR3 bases are TGTGCCAGCAGTCCTCCGGACGGGGCTAGCACAGATACGCAGTATTTT. Translation gives CASSPPDGASTDTQYF.

The V call is TRBV12-3 or TRBV12-4, the J call TRBJ1-6, with 10 bases matching TRBD1. CDR3 length: 16 residues. The junction had 6 bases not matched to a gene; V was cut back by 0 bases and J by 10 bases. CDR3 bases: TGTGCCAGCAGTTTAGCCTACGGGACAGGGGCCTCACCCCTCCACTTT. Its translation: CASSLAYGTGASPLHF.

This clonotype was recorded a few times. This chain links TRBV7-9 with TRBJ2-7; tentatively, D is TRBD1 (7 bases). CDR3 length: 17 amino acids. Deletions cut 1 base from V and 0 bases from J, with 16 bases between. CDR1 is SEHNR and CDR2 is FQNEAQ in the germline V gene (reference sequence). CDR3 region: CASSLGDSGTASYEQYF. CDR3 coding DNA: TGTGCCAGCAGCTTAGGGGACTCCGGGACAGCCTCCTACGAGCAGTACTTC.

This chain connects TRBV19 to TRBJ1-2; TRBD1 is a possible D gene (5 bases). Trimming took 3 bases from V and 5 from J, leaving 22 bases between them. CDR1 and CDR2 (germline): LNHDA, SQIVND (reference sequence). This CDR3 contains 17 residues. DNA for the CDR3: TGTGCCAGTAGTATCAAGGCAGGGTGGACTGAGCCTTATGGCTACACCTTC. Translating gives CASSIKAGWTEPYGYTF.

The chain links TRBV5-1 to TRBJ2-3, with a weak D call TRBD2 (5 bases). V was pared by 3 bases and J by 3 bases, with 17 bases between. The CDR3 has 16 amino acids. The germline gives CDR1 SGHRS, CDR2 YFSETQ. CDR3 residues: CASSSDPPRLTDTQYF. DNA of the CDR3: TGCGCCAGCAGCTCCGACCCACCCCGACTAACAGATACGCAGTATTTT.

This chain joins TRBV6-5 and TRBJ2-3, with 8 positions matching TRBD2. CDR3 size: 16 residues. Trimming cost V 5 bases and J 0 bases; bases outside gene matches: 7. The germline CDR1 and CDR2 sequences are MNHEY and SVGAGI. The DNA of the CDR3 is TGTGCCAGCAGTACCCTTACTAGCGGAAGCACAGATACGCAGTATTTT. This gives the protein CASSTLTSGSTDTQYF.

There are a few counts of this clonotype. This chain connects TRBV7-9 to TRBJ1-1; D is perhaps TRBD1 (5 bases). Germline V gives CDR1 SEHNR, CDR2 FQNEAQ (reference sequence). With 6 bases removed from V and 5 bases from J, the gap between germline ends came to 16 bases. The CDR3 has 14 amino acids. This CDR3 is CASRQTTGGTEAFF. CDR3 sequence (DNA): TGTGCCAGCAGACAGACAACGGGGGGGACTGAAGCTTTCTTT.

The CDR3 loop is CASSQRQGYQETQYF. The CDR3 nucleotides are TGTGCCAGCAGCCAGCGACAGGGGTACCAAGAGACCCAGTACTTC. V gene TRBV7-7 combines with J gene TRBJ2-5; 8 nucleotides line up with TRBD1. This CDR3 contains 15 residues. The J segment lost 0 bases and the V segment lost 5 bases, leaving 5 bases of the junction unmatched. Germline loops: CDR1 SSHAT, CDR2 FNYEAQ (reference sequence). The entire variable domain, with the rest obtained from reference TRBV7-7 and TRBJ2-5, is as follows: GAGVSQSPRYKVTKRGQDVTLRCDPISSHATLYWYQQALGQGPEFLTYFNYEAQPDKSGLPSDRFSAERPEGSISTLTIQRTEQRDSAMYRCASSQRQGYQETQYFGPGTRLLVL.

This sequence joins TRBV5-6 and TRBJ2-7; the D gene is possibly TRBD1 (6 bases). The CDR3 has 14 amino acids. Germline CDR1 SGHDT, CDR2 YYEEEE. The ends were cut back, 0 bases at V and 2 bases at J, with 9 bases in the middle. CDR3 region: CASSLEQGTYEQYF. The CDR3 DNA is TGTGCCAGCAGCTTGGAACAGGGTACCTACGAGCAGTACTTC.

In regard to this clonotype: At one boundary the junction diverges from the germline segment, which might be a read error. The genes are TRBV7-6 and TRBJ2-2; 7 bases match TRBD1. The CDR3 totals 14 residues. The germline V gene has CDR1 SGHVS and CDR2 FNYEAQ. The CDR3 DNA reads as TGTGACAGCAGGGACAGCTCTTACACCGGGGAGCTGTTTTTT. Translating gives CDSRDSSYTGELFF. The complete variable domain, with remaining parts taken from reference TRBV7-6 and TRBJ2-2, reads GAGVSQSPRYKVTKRGQDVALRCDPISGHVSLYWYRQALGQGPEFLTYFNYEAQQDKSGLPNDRFSAERPEGSISTLTIQRTEQRDSAMYRCDSRDSSYTGELFFGEGSRLTVL.

This clonotype was counted a few times. The chain uses TRBV25-1 and TRBJ2-7; D call uncertain. V was clipped by 5 bases and J by 4 bases, with 9 bases between them. CDR3 size: 12 residues. CDR1 is MGHDK, CDR2 SYGVNS, per germline. The CDR3 sequence is CASSSHGYEQYF. CDR3 bases: TGTGCCAGCAGTTCCCACGGTTACGAGCAGTACTTC.

This chain uses TRBV6-5 with TRBJ1-2; D gene ambiguous. V was trimmed by 1 base and J by 3 bases, leaving 15 bases between them. Germline CDR1 and CDR2: MNHEY and SVGAGI. The CDR3 spans 16 residues. CDR3 sequence (DNA): TGTGCCAGCAGTTACTTAGGGTCTCTGCAGCACTATGGCTACACCTTC. It translates to CASSYLGSLQHYGYTF.

The chain links TRBV20-1 to TRBJ2-5; a possible D gene is TRBD1 (6 bases). Germline V gene lookup returns CDR1 DFQATT and CDR2 SNEGSKA (reference sequence). The CDR3 loop spans 12 amino acids. Trimming removed 1 base at V and 4 bases at J, with 7 bases between. The CDR3 loop is CSARGGLETQYF. CDR3 nucleotide sequence: TGCAGTGCTAGAGGGGGGCTAGAGACCCAGTACTTC.

V usage is TRBV11-2 and J usage is TRBJ2-1; D not certain. Germline loops: CDR1 SGHAT, CDR2 FQNNGV. CDR3 size: 12 residues. V was cut by 5 bases and J by 8 bases, with 10 bases left in between. As DNA, the CDR3 is TGTGCCAGCAGCCCGACAAGCGATGAGCAGTTCTTC. Translating gives CASSPTSDEQFF.

The J gene is TRBJ1-2, the V gene TRBV30; D call uncertain. The germline V gene has CDR1 GTSNPN and CDR2 SVGIG (reference sequence). This CDR3 is built from 11 residues. V was trimmed by 1 base and J by 6 bases, leaving 6 bases between them. This CDR3 reads CAWSGGNGYTF. The CDR3 nucleotides read TGTGCCTGGAGTGGGGGTAATGGCTACACCTTC.

CDR3 sequence reads: CASSYGAGGGNEAFF. The CDR3 bases are TGTGCCAGCAGTTACGGGGCAGGGGGCGGAAATGAAGCTTTCTTT. This chain joins TRBV6-5 and TRBJ1-1, with 8 bases that match TRBD1. Looked up from germline, CDR1 is MNHEY and CDR2 is SVGAGI. The CDR3 has 15 amino acids. V shed 2 bases and J 7 bases; nucleotides not matched to a gene: 9.

This clonotype was seen a handful of times. The rearrangement joins TRBV12-3 or TRBV12-4 to TRBJ2-2, with 8 bases lining up with TRBD2. CDR3 length equals 14 residues. The ends lost 11 bases at V and 0 bases at J; junction bases unmatched: 5. Here the CDR3 reads CALLGGANTGELFF. Here the CDR3 DNA reads TGTGCCCTCCTCGGGGGGGCGAACACCGGGGAGCTGTTTTTT.

The chain couples TRBV12-3 or TRBV12-4 to TRBJ2-1; D is perhaps TRBD2 (5 bases). Trimming took 2 bases from V and 2 from J, leaving 10 bases between them. The CDR3 extends over 15 amino acids. CDR3 sequence (DNA): TGTGCCAGCAGTTTAATGGGAGACCCCTACAATGAGCAGTTCTTC. Its protein product is CASSLMGDPYNEQFF.

This clonotype was counted only a few times. The chain couples TRBV20-1 to TRBJ1-5; the D gene is possibly TRBD1 (6 bases). V was trimmed by 4 bases and J by 0 bases, leaving 19 bases between them. The CDR3 consists of 17 residues. Germline-derived CDR1 and CDR2 are DFQATT and SNEGSKA (reference sequence). CDR3 in DNA: TGCAGTGCTACTCCCCGGGGGGGCGCTTATAGCAATCAGCCCCAGCATTTT. Translating gives CSATPRGGAYSNQPQHF.

This clonotype was found a few times. The rearrangement joins TRBV20-1 to TRBJ2-7; possible D gene TRBD1, 6 bases. Germline assignment: CDR1 DFQATT and CDR2 SNEGSKA (reference sequence). Trimming cost V 6 bases and J 4 bases, with 16 bases left between them. The CDR3 consists of 13 residues. Written as DNA, the CDR3 is TGCAGTGCCCTTTCCGGGACACCATACGAGCAGTACTTC. This translates into CSALSGTPYEQYF.

This clonotype was observed a few times. The CDR3 DNA is TGTGCCAGCAGCTATACCAGTTATCGTGGGGGATGGGCTCGTGAGACCCAGTACTTC. Translating it yields CASSYTSYRGGWARETQYF. The chain employs TRBV3-1 and TRBJ2-5; D is possibly TRBD1 or TRBD2 (5 bases each). Germline V gene sequence: CDR1 LGHDT, CDR2 YNNKEL (reference sequence). The CDR3 covers 19 residues. Trimming pared 5 bases from V and 5 bases from J, leaving 30 bases between.

CDR3 DNA: TGTGCCAGCAGCACAAATACCGGGACTAGCGGTTTCAATGAGCAGTTCTTC. This translates into CASSTNTGTSGFNEQFF. The chain employs TRBV7-9 and TRBJ2-1; 11 bases map to TRBD2. The CDR3 loop spans 17 amino acids. Germline CDR1 is SEHNR and CDR2 is FQNEAQ (reference sequence). V trimming: 5 bases; J trimming: 6 bases; junction bases outside the gene matches: 12.

There are a few counts of this clonotype. The chain uses TRBV29-1 and TRBJ2-7, with D maybe TRBD1 (6 bases). CDR3 length equals 13 residues. V lost 3 bases, J lost 3 bases, and 12 bases lay in between. The V gene's germline CDR1 is SQVTM and CDR2 ANQGSEA. As DNA, the CDR3 is TGCAGCGTTGAGATAGGGGGAAGCTACGAGCAGTACTTC. It encodes CSVEIGGSYEQYF.

There are a few counts of this clonotype. This rearrangement joins TRBV15 to TRBJ1-1; unclear D gene. Deletions cut 6 bases from V and 0 bases from J, with 5 bases between. Germline V gene lookup returns CDR1 LNHNV and CDR2 YYDKDF (reference sequence). The CDR3 extends over 12 amino acids. The CDR3 spells CATRSMNTEAFF. The CDR3 DNA sequence: TGTGCCACCAGGAGTATGAACACTGAAGCTTTCTTT.

This chain connects TRBV29-1 to TRBJ2-1, with 7 nucleotides matching TRBD1. J was trimmed by 0 bases and V by 4 bases; bases with no gene match: 9. The CDR3 totals 16 residues. CDR1 is SQVTM and CDR2 is ANQGSEA in the germline V gene. CDR3 in amino acids: CSVGSLTGVSYNEQFF. Written as DNA, the CDR3 is TGCAGCGTTGGGTCCCTTACAGGGGTCTCCTACAATGAGCAGTTCTTC.

This clonotype appeared a few times. V gene TRBV29-1 combines with J gene TRBJ2-1; tentative D call: TRBD2 (5 bases). Between the trimmed V and J ends, which lost 2 bases and 0 bases, there was a span of 14 bases. Germline CDR1 SQVTM, CDR2 ANQGSEA. The CDR3 contains 16 residues. CDR3 coding DNA: TGCAGCGTTGAAAGCGGACGGGGTAGCTCCTACAATGAGCAGTTCTTC. Its translation: CSVESGRGSSYNEQFF.

CDR3: CASSLKGQSNEKLFF. CDR3 nucleotides: TGTGCCAGCAGCTTAAAGGGACAGAGTAATGAAAAACTGTTTTTT. The rearrangement uses TRBV7-9 and TRBJ1-4; 7 bases align to TRBD1. The CDR3 extends over 15 amino acids. The ends lost 2 bases at V and 4 bases at J; junction bases unmatched: 4. Germline CDR1 is SEHNR and CDR2 is FQNEAQ (reference sequence).

The J gene is TRBJ1-2, the V gene TRBV29-1; D not certain. Germline V gives CDR1 SQVTM, CDR2 ANQGSEA. V shed 5 bases and J shed 7 bases, with 17 bases lying between them. CDR3 length: 13 residues. The CDR3 spells CSVPSPGHGGYTF. CDR3 in DNA: TGCAGCGTTCCGAGTCCGGGCCACGGTGGCTACACCTTC.

The CDR3 region is CASSVGSAENTEAFF. The DNA of the CDR3 is TGTGCCAGCAGCGTAGGGTCAGCAGAGAACACTGAAGCTTTCTTT. This sequence joins TRBV9 and TRBJ1-1; D gene ambiguous. Trimming cost V 0 bases and J 1 base, with 10 bases left between them. The CDR3 length is 15 residues. Looked up from germline, CDR1 is SGDLS and CDR2 is YYNGEE.

This clonotype was found a few times. The chain combines TRBV7-9 with TRBJ2-1; 12 nucleotides match TRBD1. J lost 10 bases, V lost 3 bases, and 4 bases had no gene match. Germline lookup yields CDR1 SEHNR and CDR2 FQNEAQ (reference sequence). The CDR3 runs to 14 residues. CDR3 sequence (DNA): TGTGCCAGCAGCTTTTCCGGGACAGGGGGCGAGCAGTTCTTC. Protein sequence: CASSFSGTGGEQFF.